Following are 18 T cell receptor beta chains from one sample sequenced in a study of T-cell reconstitution after alpha-beta-depleted transplantation in children. For TCRbeta, the library was prepared with unique molecular identifiers. TCRdb processed the PCR reads anew with MiXCR; each CDR3 protein has one entry. This sample has approximately 500,000 distinct CDR3 sequences, with about 10% found just once. Specimen: PBMCs, collected before TCRalphabeta/CD19-depleted stem cell transplant. The receptors stem from a child younger than 10 with inherited bone marrow failure, due to receive a stem cell transplant.

This clonotype was recorded many times. The V and J genes are TRBV5-4 and TRBJ1-1; TRBD1 matches 7 bases. Germline V lookup: CDR1 SGHNT, CDR2 YYREEE (reference sequence). The junction had 4 bases not matched to a gene; V was cut back by 10 bases and J by 1 base. The CDR3 is 12 residues long. This chain's CDR3 is CAGGQANTEAFF. The CDR3 DNA is TGTGCCGGAGGACAGGCGAACACTGAAGCTTTCTTT.

This clonotype was observed many times. This chain connects TRBV4-2 to TRBJ2-5; 7 bases line up with TRBD2. The ends lost 0 bases at V and 3 bases at J; junction bases unmatched: 1. The CDR3 is 14 amino acids. CDR1 LGHNA and CDR2 YNFKEQ come from the germline V gene. As DNA, the CDR3 is TGTGCCAGCAGCCAAGATCTAGCGGAAGAGACCCAGTACTTC. It is translated as CASSQDLAEETQYF.

This clonotype was found many times. The chain employs TRBV12-3 or TRBV12-4 and TRBJ2-2; D is possibly TRBD2 (5 bases). The CDR3 has 16 residues. Trimming took off 1 base at V and 3 bases at J, with 12 bases between the two ends. CDR3 sequence reads: CASSLGGNLDTGELFF. The CDR3 DNA sequence: TGTGCCAGCAGTTTAGGAGGGAATTTAGACACCGGGGAGCTGTTTTTT.

This clonotype was seen many times. This chain uses TRBV5-1 with TRBJ2-3, with D maybe TRBD2 (6 bases). CDR1 is SGHRS, CDR2 YFSETQ, per germline. V was trimmed by 1 base and J by 3 bases, leaving 18 bases between them. CDR3 size: 17 residues. The CDR3 DNA is TGCGCCAGCAGCTTGTCGGTGGGGGTGGGGAGGACAGATACGCAGTATTTT. It encodes CASSLSVGVGRTDTQYF.

This clonotype was seen more than once but under ten times. The chain recombines TRBV7-2 with TRBJ2-1; TRBD2 is a possible D gene (6 bases). From germline, CDR1 is SGHTA and CDR2 FQGNSA. The CDR3 runs 16 residues. V shed 5 bases and J shed 6 bases, with 20 bases lying between them. CDR3 DNA: TGTGCCAGCAGCGCCCCCGGGACTCGAAATTTCAATGAGCAGTTCTTC. It is translated as CASSAPGTRNFNEQFF.

This clonotype was seen repeatedly, ten times or more. This rearrangement joins TRBV28 to TRBJ2-3; D not certain. This CDR3 region has 15 residues. Trimming left V 5 bases short and J 0 bases short, with 12 bases between. Germline V gives CDR1 MDHEN, CDR2 SYDVKM. The CDR3: CASSLPESSTDTQYF. The CDR3 bases are TGTGCCAGCAGTCTTCCCGAATCTAGCACAGATACGCAGTATTTT.

This clonotype was picked up many times. This chain joins TRBV6-2 or TRBV6-3 and TRBJ2-1, with 7 bases lining up with TRBD2. J gave up 7 bases and V 8 bases, and 14 bases lay outside the gene matches. Germline V gene sequence: CDR1 MNHEY, CDR2 SVGEGT. This CDR3 has 15 residues. DNA of the CDR3: TGTGCCAGCTCCTCTTACTTGTCGGGAGGAAATGAGCAGTTCTTC. Its translation: CASSSYLSGGNEQFF.

In its sample, this clonotype was seen many times. CDR3 region: CASSLRRGYQPQHF. CDR3 in DNA: TGTGCCAGCAGTTTGAGAAGGGGCTATCAGCCCCAGCATTTT. The chain recombines TRBV12-3 or TRBV12-4 with TRBJ1-5; D possibly corresponds to TRBD1 (5 bases). The germline V and J ends were trimmed by 3 bases and 5 bases, with 11 bases remaining between them. CDR3 size: 14 residues.

This clonotype has ten or more counts. The gene calls are TRBV12-3 or TRBV12-4 and TRBJ1-5, with 9 bases fitting TRBD1. V shed 7 bases and J 5 bases; nucleotides not matched to a gene: 9. CDR3 length: 15 residues. CDR3 sequence: CASNPGQGPDQPQHF. Written as DNA, the CDR3 is TGTGCCAGCAATCCGGGACAGGGTCCCGATCAGCCCCAGCATTTT.

This clonotype was observed at least ten times. The V gene is TRBV20-1, the J gene TRBJ2-3; D uncertain. This CDR3 has 12 amino acids. The V end was cut by 2 bases, the J end by 6 bases, with 9 bases between. Germline V gives CDR1 DFQATT, CDR2 SNEGSKA (reference sequence). The CDR3 loop is CSARPEPDTQYF. CDR3 nucleotide sequence: TGCAGTGCTAGACCGGAGCCCGATACGCAGTATTTT.

The chain carries TRBV11-1 and TRBJ2-3; D possibly corresponds to TRBD2 (7 bases). Germline assignment: CDR1 SGHAT and CDR2 FQDESV (reference sequence). V gave up 4 bases and J gave up 4 bases, with 24 bases separating them. The CDR3 contains 18 residues. The CDR3 loop reads CASSSLRGGEVYSDTQYF. Written as DNA, the CDR3 is TGTGCCAGCAGCTCCCTTCGCGGGGGCGAGGTGTATTCAGATACGCAGTATTTT.

This clonotype showed up many times. The rearrangement joins TRBV15 to TRBJ2-1; 10 bases are shared with TRBD2. In germline, CDR1 is LNHNV, CDR2 YYDKDF (reference sequence). This CDR3 spans 15 amino acids. The trim removed 5 bases at V and 8 bases at J, leaving 9 bases unmatched. In nucleotides, the CDR3 is TGTGCCACCAGCGTTACAGCGGGAGGGGTCGATGAGCAGTTCTTC. It encodes CATSVTAGGVDEQFF.

This clonotype was observed at least ten times. This chain joins TRBV20-1 and TRBJ2-7, with D unclear. CDR1 and CDR2 from the germline V gene are DFQATT and SNEGSKA (reference sequence). Deletions cut 0 bases from V and 0 bases from J, with 9 bases between. The CDR3 sequence is 14 residues long. CDR3: CSARDSGSSYEQYF. As DNA, the CDR3 is TGCAGTGCTAGAGATTCGGGCAGCTCCTACGAGCAGTACTTC.

This clonotype has a count of ten or more. This chain connects TRBV6-2 or TRBV6-3 to TRBJ2-1; D may be TRBD2 (5 bases). CDR1 and CDR2 (germline): MNHEY, SVGEGT. This CDR3 comprises 12 residues. Deletions cut 10 bases from V and 4 bases from J, with 11 bases between. This CDR3 is CAIASGYNEQFF. The DNA of the CDR3 is TGTGCCATAGCTTCGGGGTACAATGAGCAGTTCTTC.

In this sample, this clonotype turned up a few times. The rearrangement joins TRBV6-2 or TRBV6-3 to TRBJ2-7; 14 bases line up with TRBD2. After removal of 5 bases from V and 2 bases from J, the junction contained 8 bases not matched to a gene. Germline V gives CDR1 MNHEY, CDR2 SVGEGT. This CDR3 spans 17 amino acids. CDR3: CASSGRTSGRFTYEQYF. CDR3 DNA sequence: TGTGCCAGCAGTGGGCGGACTAGCGGGAGGTTTACCTACGAGCAGTACTTC.

This clonotype was recorded many times. The V gene is TRBV7-8, the J gene TRBJ2-1; no definite D call. The V gene lost 5 bases and the J gene lost 9 bases, with 17 bases spanning the gap. This CDR3 spans 14 amino acids. Germline V gene sequence: CDR1 SGHVS, CDR2 FQNEAQ. The CDR3 bases are TGTGCCAGCAGCCCCCTCCGAGTCCTAAGTGAGCAGTTCTTC. It specifies CASSPLRVLSEQFF.

This clonotype was observed a few times. This chain uses TRBV12-3 or TRBV12-4 with TRBJ2-1, with 8 bases lining up with TRBD2. V lost 4 bases to trimming and J lost 1 base; unmatched junction nucleotides: 6. The CDR3 length is 16 residues. As DNA, the CDR3 is TGTGCCAGCAGTTCGGGTAGCGGGGAATCCTACAATGAGCAGTTCTTC. This sequence encodes CASSSGSGESYNEQFF.

This clonotype has ten or more counts. The V gene is TRBV11-3, the J gene TRBJ2-3, with 7 bases identical to TRBD2. CDR3 length equals 19 residues. Per the germline V gene, CDR1 is SGHNT and CDR2 is YENEEA. Trimming removed 4 bases from V and 0 bases from J; junction bases left unmatched: 16. CDR3 bases: TGTGCCAGCAGCTCTAGTAGCTACGGGAGGAGTCGTAGCACAGATACGCAGTATTTT. Its translation: CASSSSSYGRSRSTDTQYF.